The text below deals with one TCR beta chain. Its target is not known. The sample originates from a study of CXCR3-negative and CXCR3-positive naive CD8 T cells. At about 310,000 cells each, triplicate sorts were carried out for each CD8+ T cell subset. The authors gated naive CD8+ T cells as CD45RO-CCR7+CD27+CD95-. TRB cDNA was prepared as libraries by UMI-labeled 5' RACE. TCRdb processed the 5' RACE reads again and assigns one entry to each CDR3 protein, with no DNA. This sample's clone table lists about 39,000 distinct CDR3 sequences. The study's findings and limits: TRB CDR3s of CXCR3-positive naive cells were more hydrophobic than those of CXCR3-negative naive cells. TCR strength was inferred from TRB CDR3 properties, while surface CD5 was comparable between naive subsets.

From germline, CDR1 is MGHRA and CDR2 YSYEKL. This CDR3 is 15 amino acids long. This chain uses TRBV4-1 with TRBJ2-1; the TCRdb D gene call, TRBD2, has no DNA to confirm it. The origin of this receptor is a human donor in good health. Some clones in this sample may be carry-over from other donors' samples. The sample taken for sequencing was naive CXCR3- CD8+ T cells from blood. Subset reported: CD45RO-CCR7+CD27+CD95- naive CD8+ T cells lacking CXCR3 (TNR3-). The CDR3 region is CASRAQAGGYNEQFF.